The clone carrying this T cell receptor beta chain was detected only a few times. As yet, its antigen is unknown. Germline-derived CDR1 and CDR2 are SGHRS and YFSETQ. Losses at the gene ends were 3 bases for V and 6 bases for J; bases not matched to a gene: 2. The CDR3 is made up of 13 amino acids. The record originates from a study of T cells after yellow fever vaccination. Across the study: Libraries from low-cell-number fractions were prepared with the SMART-Seq v4 Ultra Low Input RNA kit. Findings of the study overall: The booster response re-showed most primary clones: more than 95% CD4, approximately 86% CD8. Researchers cautioned that FACS-sorted repertoires could harbor abundant clonotypes contaminating from the bulk population. It was a weaker secondary response, yet one that peaked faster, at day 5 versus 15.

TCRdb analysed the 5' RACE reads with MiXCR anew, one entry per CDR3 protein. The sample has approximately 150,000 distinct CDR3 sequences; more than 6% are singletons. The chain joins TRBV5-1 to TRBJ2-1; 8 bases match TRBD2. The source of this sequence is a man aged 25-45 years who received the YFV17D yellow fever vaccine. The sample consisted of CD4+ T cells sorted from PBMCs, taken 5 days after the yellow fever booster vaccination. CDR3 nucleotides: TGCGCCAGCAGCTCCCTAGCGGGCAATGAGCAGTTCTTC. Translating it yields CASSSLAGNEQFF.